This T cell receptor beta chain was identified in a study of control samples from healthy donors and cancer patients. The CDR3 runs to 15 residues. J lost 10 bases, V lost 0 bases, and 6 bases had no gene match. Germline loops: CDR1 MGHRA, CDR2 YSYEKL. Using immunoSEQ multiplex PCR, the repertoire was profiled, and TCRdb retains in-frame clones only, with some absent. The table shows some 76,000 clones, with around 90% occurring only once. This TCR was recovered from a woman between 50 and 59 years old with colorectal cancer. Sequenced sample: PBMCs. This chain connects TRBV4-1 to TRBJ1-6; TRBD1 matches at 7 bases. CDR3 in amino acids: CASSQDPTGKSPLHF. In DNA, the CDR3 is TGCGCCAGCAGCCAAGACCCGACAGGGAAATCACCCCTCCACTTT.